Listed below are T cell receptor beta chains from one sample, sequenced in a study of blood T cells in healthy people across ages. TCRdb processed the 5' RACE reads anew with MiXCR; each CDR3 protein has one entry. The sample lists 1.5 million to 2 million distinct CDR3 sequences; approximately 39% were seen once. Input material: blood. The receptors shown here come from a human donor in good health. Each CDR3 is given with its conserved first and last residue. Fields, in order: clone size, J gene, D gene, V gene, CDR3 protein, CDR3 DNA. D genes are given only for firm matches. Not every row has a clone size; where given, it reads once, few, many or a size class.

size: few; J: TRBJ1-2; D: -; V: TRBV20-1; CDR3: CSARSGEGYTF; DNA: TGCAGTGCTAGGTCAGGTGAAGGCTACACCTTC
size: -; J: TRBJ2-1; D: -; V: TRBV7-8; CDR3: CASSLVEEAYNEQFF; DNA: TGTGCCAGCAGCTTAGTGGAGGAGGCCTACAATGAGCAGTTCTTC
size: -; J: TRBJ2-3; D: -; V: TRBV3-1; CDR3: CASSQDGGPDLPSSTDTQYF; DNA: TGTGCCAGCAGCCAAGATGGGGGCCCGGACTTACCGTCTAGCACAGATACGCAGTATTTT
size: few; J: TRBJ1-1; D: -; V: TRBV5-1; CDR3: CASSLALAGEAAEAFF; DNA: TGCGCCAGCAGCTTGGCGCTAGCTGGGGAGGCCGCTGAAGCTTTCTTT
size: -; J: TRBJ2-4; D: -; V: TRBV28; CDR3: CASSLPISREKNIQYF; DNA: TGTGCCAGCAGTTTACCCATTAGTAGGGAAAAAAACATTCAGTACTTC
size: -; J: TRBJ2-7; D: TRBD1; V: TRBV29-1; CDR3: CSVEGAGTGVYEQYF; DNA: TGCAGCGTTGAAGGGGCCGGGACAGGGGTCTACGAGCAGTACTTC
size: -; J: TRBJ2-7; D: -; V: TRBV5-1; CDR3: CASSWGPRLSYEQYF; DNA: TGCGCCAGCAGCTGGGGCCCTCGACTTTCCTACGAGCAGTACTTC
size: -; J: TRBJ1-2; D: -; V: TRBV7-2; CDR3: CASSPPLLTGPTYGYTF; DNA: TGTGCCAGCAGCCCTCCCCTCCTGACAGGCCCAACCTATGGCTACACCTTC
size: few; J: TRBJ2-1; D: -; V: TRBV12-3/TRBV12-4; CDR3: CASSSYNIYEQFF; DNA: TGTGCCAGCAGTTCATATAACATATATGAGCAGTTCTTC
size: -; J: TRBJ1-1; D: TRBD1; V: TRBV7-9; CDR3: CASSPQQGLGTEAFF; DNA: TGTGCCAGCAGCCCCCAACAGGGGTTGGGCACTGAAGCTTTCTTT
size: -; J: TRBJ1-2; D: -; V: TRBV7-3; CDR3: CASSLGNRVGYTF; DNA: TGTGCCAGCAGCTTAGGTAACAGGGTCGGCTACACCTTC
size: few; J: TRBJ1-5; D: -; V: TRBV6-1; CDR3: CASAKGRAVINQPQHF; DNA: TGTGCCAGCGCCAAAGGCAGGGCCGTGATTAATCAGCCCCAGCATTTT
size: -; J: TRBJ2-1; D: TRBD2; V: TRBV7-2; CDR3: CASSLGTSGLIEQFF; DNA: TGTGCCAGCAGCTTGGGGACTAGCGGGTTGATTGAGCAGTTCTTC
size: few; J: TRBJ2-3; D: TRBD1; V: TRBV4-3; CDR3: CASSQDQGQGSADTQYF; DNA: TGCGCCAGCAGCCAAGATCAGGGACAGGGAAGCGCAGATACGCAGTATTTT
size: -; J: TRBJ2-1; D: -; V: TRBV29-1; CDR3: CSVDTGLVGYNEQFF; DNA: TGCAGCGTTGACACAGGGCTAGTGGGTTACAATGAGCAGTTCTTC
size: -; J: TRBJ1-1; D: -; V: TRBV7-9; CDR3: CASSAQLRNTEAFF; DNA: TGTGCCAGCAGCGCCCAACTACGGAACACTGAAGCTTTCTTT